This T cell receptor beta chain was profiled in a study of shared clonotypes between healthy human individuals. Study-level background: The composition of the donors was a couple of women and a few men aged 18 to 49. Per donor, CD8 memory used one plate, CD8 naive used two, CD4 memory used three and CD4 naive used three.

All donors were Caucasian adults living in Nashville, Tennessee. Sequenced by immunoSEQ multiplex PCR; TCRdb stores in-frame clones only, minus some. The table records around 1,000,000 clones, 60% to 85% of them present only once. Germline V gene data show CDR1 as PRHDT and CDR2 as FYEKMQ (reference sequence). The V gene end was trimmed by 6 bases and the J gene end by 0 bases; junction bases not matched to a gene: 9. This CDR3 has 16 amino acids. This clone has just one count. The sequenced sample consisted of memory CD4+ T cells from PBMCs. Indicated subset: CD45RA-negative fraction. The chain combines TRBV13 with TRBJ1-1; 8 bases match TRBD1. This receptor was taken from a man younger than 35 in good health. Some clones in this sample may be carry-over from other donors' samples. The DNA for the CDR3 is TGTGCCAGCAGGATCCGACGACAGGGGATGAACACTGAAGCTTTCTTT. As protein: CASRIRRQGMNTEAFF.